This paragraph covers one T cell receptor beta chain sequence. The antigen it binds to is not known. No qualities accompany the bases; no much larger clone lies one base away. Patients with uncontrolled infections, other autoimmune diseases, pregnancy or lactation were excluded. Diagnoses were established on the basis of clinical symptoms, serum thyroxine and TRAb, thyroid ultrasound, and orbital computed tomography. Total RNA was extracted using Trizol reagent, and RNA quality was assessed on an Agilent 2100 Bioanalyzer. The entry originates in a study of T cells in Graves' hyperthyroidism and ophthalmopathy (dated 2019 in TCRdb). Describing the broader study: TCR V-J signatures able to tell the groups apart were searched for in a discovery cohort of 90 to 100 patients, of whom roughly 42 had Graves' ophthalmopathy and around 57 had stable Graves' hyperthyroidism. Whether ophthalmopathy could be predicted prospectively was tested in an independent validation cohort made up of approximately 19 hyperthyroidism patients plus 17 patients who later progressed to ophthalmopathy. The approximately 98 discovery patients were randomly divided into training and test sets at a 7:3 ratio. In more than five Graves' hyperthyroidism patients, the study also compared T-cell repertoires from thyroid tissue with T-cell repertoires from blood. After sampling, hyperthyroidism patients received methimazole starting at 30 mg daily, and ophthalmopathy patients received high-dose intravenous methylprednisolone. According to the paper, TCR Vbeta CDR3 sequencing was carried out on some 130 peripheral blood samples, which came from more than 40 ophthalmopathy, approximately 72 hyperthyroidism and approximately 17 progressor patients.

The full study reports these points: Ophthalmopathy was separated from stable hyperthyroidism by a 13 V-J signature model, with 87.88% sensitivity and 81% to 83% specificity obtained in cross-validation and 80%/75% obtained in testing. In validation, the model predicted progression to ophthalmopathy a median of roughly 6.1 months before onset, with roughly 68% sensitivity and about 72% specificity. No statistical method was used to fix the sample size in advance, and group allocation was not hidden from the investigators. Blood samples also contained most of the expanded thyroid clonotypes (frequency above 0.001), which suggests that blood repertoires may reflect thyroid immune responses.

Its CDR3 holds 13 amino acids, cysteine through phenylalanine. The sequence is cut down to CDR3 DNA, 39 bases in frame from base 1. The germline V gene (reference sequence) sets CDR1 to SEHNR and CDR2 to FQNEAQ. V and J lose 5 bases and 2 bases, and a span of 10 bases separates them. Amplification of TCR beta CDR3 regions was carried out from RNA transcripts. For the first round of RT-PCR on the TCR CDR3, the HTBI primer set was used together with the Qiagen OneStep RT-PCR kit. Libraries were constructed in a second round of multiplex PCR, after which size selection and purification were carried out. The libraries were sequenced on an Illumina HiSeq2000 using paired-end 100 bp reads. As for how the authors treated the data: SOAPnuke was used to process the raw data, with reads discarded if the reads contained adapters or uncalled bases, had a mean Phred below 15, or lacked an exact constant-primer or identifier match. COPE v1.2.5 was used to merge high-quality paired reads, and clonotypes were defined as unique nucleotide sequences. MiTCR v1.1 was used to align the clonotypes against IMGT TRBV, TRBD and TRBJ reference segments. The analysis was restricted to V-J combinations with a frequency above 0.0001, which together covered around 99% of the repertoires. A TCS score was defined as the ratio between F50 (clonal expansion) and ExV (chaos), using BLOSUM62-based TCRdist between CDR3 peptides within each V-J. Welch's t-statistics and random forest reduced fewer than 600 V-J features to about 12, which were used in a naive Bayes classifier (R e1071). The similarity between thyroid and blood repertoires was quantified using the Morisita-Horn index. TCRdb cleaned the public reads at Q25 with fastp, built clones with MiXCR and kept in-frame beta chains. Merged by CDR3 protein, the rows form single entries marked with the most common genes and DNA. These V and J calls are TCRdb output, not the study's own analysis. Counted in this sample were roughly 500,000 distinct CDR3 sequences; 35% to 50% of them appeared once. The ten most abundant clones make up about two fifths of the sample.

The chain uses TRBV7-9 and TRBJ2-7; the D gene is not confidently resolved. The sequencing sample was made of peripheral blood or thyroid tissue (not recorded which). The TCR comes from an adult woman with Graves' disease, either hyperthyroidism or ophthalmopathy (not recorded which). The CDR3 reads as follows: CASSGPSTYEQYF. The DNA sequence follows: TGTGCCAGCAGCGGACCCTCCACCTACGAGCAGTACTTC.